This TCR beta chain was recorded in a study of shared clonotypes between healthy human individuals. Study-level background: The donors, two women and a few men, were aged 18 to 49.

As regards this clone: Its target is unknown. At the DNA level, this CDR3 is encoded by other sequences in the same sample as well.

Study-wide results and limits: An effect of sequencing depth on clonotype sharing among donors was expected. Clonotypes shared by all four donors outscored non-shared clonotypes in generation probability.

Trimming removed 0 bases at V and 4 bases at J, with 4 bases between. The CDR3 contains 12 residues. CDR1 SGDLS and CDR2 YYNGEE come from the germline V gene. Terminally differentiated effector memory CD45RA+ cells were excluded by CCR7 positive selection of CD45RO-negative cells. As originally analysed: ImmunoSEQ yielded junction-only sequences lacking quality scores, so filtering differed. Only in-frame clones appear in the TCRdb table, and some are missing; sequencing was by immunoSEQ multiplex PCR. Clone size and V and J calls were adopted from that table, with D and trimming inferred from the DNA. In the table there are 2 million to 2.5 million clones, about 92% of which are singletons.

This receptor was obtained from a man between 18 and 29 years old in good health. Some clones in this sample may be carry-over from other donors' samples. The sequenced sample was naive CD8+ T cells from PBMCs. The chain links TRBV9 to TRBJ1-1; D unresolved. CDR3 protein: CASSVAGTEAFF. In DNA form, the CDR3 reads TGTGCCAGCAGCGTAGCCGGCACTGAAGCTTTCTTT.